These 14 T cell receptor beta chains came from one sample sequenced in a study of blood T cell repertoires in COVID-19. Profiled with immunoSEQ multiplex PCR; TCRdb holds only in-frame clones, not every one. There are about 250,000 clones in the sample; about nine tenths occur only once, and 0.9% to 1% lies in the top ten. The sample comprised peripheral blood. Receptor source: a woman between 35 and 50 years old who had recovered from COVID-19.

In its sample, this clone was seen once. The V gene is TRBV10-3, the J gene TRBJ2-1, with 15 bases identical to TRBD2. Losses at the gene ends were 2 bases for V and 6 bases for J; bases not matched to a gene: 5. Germline V gene lookup returns CDR1 ENHRY and CDR2 SYGVKD. The CDR3 runs 17 residues. CDR3 DNA sequence: TGTGCCATCAGTGAGGGGACTAGCGGGAGGCTAGGCAATGAGCAGTTCTTC. This codes for CAISEGTSGRLGNEQFF.

The chain uses TRBV11-2 and TRBJ2-7; D possibly corresponds to TRBD2 (6 bases). The CDR3 is 14 amino acids. The germline gives CDR1 SGHAT, CDR2 FQNNGV. V lost 5 bases and J 2 bases, leaving 13 bases between the germline ends. The CDR3 spells CASSRSTSTYEQYF. For the CDR3, the DNA is TGTGCCAGCAGCAGATCAACTAGCACCTACGAGCAGTACTTC. Variable domain in full (rest from reference TRBV11-2 and TRBJ2-7): EAGVAQSPRYKIIEKRQSVAFWCNPISGHATLYWYQQILGQGPKLLIQFQNNGVVDDSQLPKDRFSAERLKGVDSTLKIQPAKLEDSAVYLCASSRSTSTYEQYFGPGTRLTVT.

The chain joins TRBV7-2 to TRBJ1-6; D remains ambiguous. The CDR3 covers 15 residues. Germline loops: CDR1 SGHTA, CDR2 FQGNSA. V lost 2 bases and J lost 3, with 8 bases in between. CDR3 loop: CASSLKQHYNSPLHF. In nucleotides, the CDR3 is TGTGCCAGCAGCTTAAAACAGCACTATAATTCACCCCTCCACTTT.

The chain couples TRBV27 to TRBJ2-7; weak D call: TRBD2 (6 bases). Germline V lookup: CDR1 MNHEY, CDR2 SMNVEV (reference sequence). The V gene lost 7 bases and the J gene lost 6 bases, with 19 bases spanning the gap. This CDR3 is built from 14 residues. The CDR3 region is CASKSGTLNGEQYF. The CDR3 region has the DNA TGTGCCAGCAAGTCCGGGACTCTTAATGGCGAGCAGTACTTC.

In the case of this clone: At one of its ends the junction is not consistent with the germline gene, which may arise from a read error. The chain links TRBV3-1 (or the pseudogene TRBV3-2) to TRBJ1-4; 7 bases are a match to TRBD1. The CDR3 is 13 amino acids. Germline V gives CDR1 LGHDT, CDR2 YNNKEL (reference sequence). CDR3 sequence: CASSQTTAGQLIF. The CDR3 DNA reads TGTGCCAGCAGCCAAACGACGGCGGGACAGCTTATTTTT.

This clone was observed a handful of times. The chain couples TRBV18 to TRBJ2-1, with 7 bases identical to TRBD1. Germline CDR1 KGHSH, CDR2 LQKENI. This CDR3 is 14 amino acids long. V shed 2 bases, J shed 6 bases, and the junction held 4 bases outside the gene matches. CDR3 nucleotides: TGTGCCAGCTCACCAACGGCAGGGGGCAATGAGCAGTTCTTC. Residues: CASSPTAGGNEQFF.

This chain joins TRBV18 and TRBJ1-1; D is undetermined. In germline, CDR1 is KGHSH, CDR2 LQKENI. V dropped 3 bases and J dropped 1 base, with 18 bases sitting between them. The CDR3 length is 17 residues. CDR3 bases: TGTGCCAGCTCACCCCTCGGGGTTTTTCGGGGGAACACTGAAGCTTTCTTT. Amino acid sequence: CASSPLGVFRGNTEAFF.

The gene calls are TRBV27 and TRBJ1-6; 7 nucleotides match TRBD1. Germline CDR1 MNHEY, CDR2 SMNVEV (reference sequence). The CDR3 has 15 amino acids. V was clipped by 3 bases and J by 6 bases; unmatched bases: 5. Here the CDR3 DNA reads TGTGCCAGCAGTTTTTGGGGACAGATTAATTCACCCCTCCACTTT. Protein sequence: CASSFWGQINSPLHF.

The J gene is TRBJ2-3, the V gene TRBV11-2, with D tentatively TRBD1 (5 bases). CDR3 length: 15 residues. V shed 0 bases and J shed 1 base, with 8 bases lying between them. CDR1 is SGHAT, CDR2 FQNNGV, per germline. DNA for the CDR3: TGTGCCAGCAGCTTAGACAGGGAAGGCACAGATACGCAGTATTTT. Its translation: CASSLDREGTDTQYF.

About this clone itself: The sample holds other DNA sequences that translate to the same CDR3. The chain employs TRBV5-1 and TRBJ1-4, with 8 bases aligning to TRBD1. The CDR3 extends over 14 amino acids. Germline loops: CDR1 SGHRS, CDR2 YFSETQ. The ends lost 0 bases at V and 5 bases at J; junction bases unmatched: 0. The CDR3 DNA reads as TGCGCCAGCAGCTTGGGACAGGGGAATGAAAAACTGTTTTTT. It codes for CASSLGQGNEKLFF.

This clone is a singleton in its sample. The chain links TRBV5-4 to TRBJ2-7, with 8 bases that match TRBD1. The CDR3 sequence is 15 residues long. Unmatched junction bases numbered 10, after V lost 6 bases and J lost 2 bases. CDR1 and CDR2 from the germline V gene are SGHNT and YYREEE (reference sequence). The CDR3, as DNA: TGTGCCAGCAAAGGTCGGGACAGGACCACCTACGAGCAGTACTTC. Residues: CASKGRDRTTYEQYF.

The chain is built from TRBV11-2 and TRBJ2-3; 9 nucleotides line up with TRBD2. The CDR3 loop spans 16 amino acids. V was clipped by 5 bases and J by 2 bases; unmatched bases: 8. CDR1 and CDR2 (germline): SGHAT, FQNNGV. Here the CDR3 reads CASSPRLAEPTDTQYF. CDR3 nucleotides: TGTGCCAGCAGCCCCCGACTAGCGGAGCCCACAGATACGCAGTATTTT.

This sequence joins TRBV6-5 and TRBJ2-7; 8 nucleotides align to TRBD1. CDR1 and CDR2 (germline): MNHEY, SVGAGI. The CDR3 spans 14 residues. V shed 6 bases, J shed 0 bases, and the junction held 4 bases outside the gene matches. CDR3: CASSGDRSSYEQYF. For the CDR3, the DNA is TGTGCCAGCAGCGGGGACAGGAGCTCCTACGAGCAGTACTTC.

This CDR3 reads CASQTGVGYGYTF. The CDR3 bases are TGTGCCAGCCAAACAGGGGTGGGGTATGGCTACACCTTC. The chain recombines TRBV12-3 or TRBV12-4 with TRBJ1-2; 7 nucleotides line up with TRBD1. The CDR3 totals 13 residues. With 8 bases clipped from V and 5 bases from J, the junction kept 8 bases outside the gene matches.